The clone carrying this T cell receptor beta chain showed up many times. Its antigen is not identified. Unique molecular identifiers were incorporated during preparation of the TCRbeta library. One entry per CDR3 protein, called by TCRdb with MiXCR from the PCR reads. The profile covers approximately 150,000 distinct CDR3 sequences, with about 9% appearing a single time and around a sixth taken by the ten largest. Per germline, CDR1 MDHEN and CDR2 SYDVKM. The CDR3 extends over 12 amino acids. V was cut by 6 bases and J by 4 bases, with 10 bases left in between. This entry comes from a study of T-cell reconstitution after alpha-beta-depleted transplantation in children. Study-wide results and limits: Several hundred expanded graft clones reportedly supplied alpha-beta T cells about two months after transplant. A year post-transplant, T-cell counts and diversity derived mostly from newly produced T cells. Day-60 TCRbeta diversity that was high in some patients was derived from surviving recipient T cells and thymic progenitors.

Sequencing was performed on PBMCs, mostly from graft donor cells, taken 180 days after TCRalphabeta/CD19-depleted stem cell transplant. The V gene is TRBV28, the J gene TRBJ2-7, with TRBD2 as a possible D gene (5 bases). This sequence was found in a female patient under 10 years old who had a stem cell transplant for congenital amegakaryocytic thrombocytopenia, so the T cells may come from the graft donor. The CDR3 region has the DNA TGTGCCAGCAGCTCCCCGGGATACGAGCAGTACTTC. Translated, it gives CASSSPGYEQYF.